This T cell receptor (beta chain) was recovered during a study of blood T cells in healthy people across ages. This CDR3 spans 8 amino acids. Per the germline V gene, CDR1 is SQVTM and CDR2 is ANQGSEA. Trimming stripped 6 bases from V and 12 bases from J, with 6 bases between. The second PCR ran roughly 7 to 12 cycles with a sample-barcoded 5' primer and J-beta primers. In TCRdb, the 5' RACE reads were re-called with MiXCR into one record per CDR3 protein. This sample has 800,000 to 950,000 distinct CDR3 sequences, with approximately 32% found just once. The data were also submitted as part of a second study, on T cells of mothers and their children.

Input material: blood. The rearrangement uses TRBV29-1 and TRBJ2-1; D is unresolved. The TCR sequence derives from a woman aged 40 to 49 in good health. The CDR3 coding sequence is TGCAGCGTCGAACGGCAGTTCTTC. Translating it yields CSVERQFF.